Sequencing of this T cell receptor (beta chain) was carried out in a study of neurological immune-mediated disorders. Whole-study results and caveats: HTLV-1-associated myelopathy had the most TCR clonal expansion, whereas multiple sclerosis had the least (lower than in healthy controls).

This clonotype was recorded many times. Antigen unknown. CD4+ or CD8+ T cells at a count of some 900,000 served as input for the sorted libraries. 5'RACE with 10-nucleotide random UMIs produced the cDNA. Sequencing runs each generated in excess of 190 million TCR-beta sequences derived from 15-18 subjects. Via MiXCR, TCRdb re-called the 5' RACE reads, giving one row per CDR3 protein. There are 30,000 to 45,000 distinct CDR3 sequences in the sample; around 10% occur only once, and 3.9% lies in the top ten. Trimming shortened V by 2 bases and J by 10 bases, and 12 bases separated the two germline ends. This CDR3 has 14 amino acids. Germline lookup yields CDR1 MNHNS and CDR2 SASEGT.

Sequenced input: CD4+ T cells from blood. The V gene is TRBV6-1, the J gene TRBJ1-6; possibly TRBD1 for D (5 bases). The sequence derives from a woman under 40 with HTLV-1-associated myelopathy (HAM/TSP). The CDR3 DNA reads TGTGCCAGCAGTGAATGGGGGGATGTATCACCCCTCCACTTT. Its protein is CASSEWGDVSPLHF.